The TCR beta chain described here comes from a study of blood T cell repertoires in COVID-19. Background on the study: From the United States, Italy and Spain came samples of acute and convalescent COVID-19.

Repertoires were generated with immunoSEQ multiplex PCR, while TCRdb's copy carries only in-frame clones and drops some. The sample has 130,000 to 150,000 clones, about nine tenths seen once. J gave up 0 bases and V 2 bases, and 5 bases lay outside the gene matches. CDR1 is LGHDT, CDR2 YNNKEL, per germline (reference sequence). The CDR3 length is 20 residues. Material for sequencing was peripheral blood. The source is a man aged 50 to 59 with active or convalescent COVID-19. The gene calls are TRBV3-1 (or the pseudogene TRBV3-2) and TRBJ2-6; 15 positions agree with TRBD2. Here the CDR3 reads CASSQLGLAGGPSGANVLTF. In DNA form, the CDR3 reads TGTGCCAGCAGCCAACTCGGACTAGCGGGAGGGCCCTCTGGGGCCAACGTCCTGACTTTC.